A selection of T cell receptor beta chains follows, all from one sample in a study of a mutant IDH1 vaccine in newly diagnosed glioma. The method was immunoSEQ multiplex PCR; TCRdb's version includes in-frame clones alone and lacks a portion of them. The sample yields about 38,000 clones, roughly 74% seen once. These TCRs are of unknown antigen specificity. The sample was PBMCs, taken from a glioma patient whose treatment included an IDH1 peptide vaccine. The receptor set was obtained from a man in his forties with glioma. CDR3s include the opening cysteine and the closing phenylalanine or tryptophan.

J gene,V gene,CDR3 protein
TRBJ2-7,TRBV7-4,CASSLGPHNAYEQYF
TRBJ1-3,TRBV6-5,CASRTHGSSGNTIYF
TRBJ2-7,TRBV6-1,CASSELGKGQYF
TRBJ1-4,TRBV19,CASSDGTGATNEKLFF
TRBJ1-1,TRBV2,CASSEGPVGNAFF
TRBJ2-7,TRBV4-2,CASSQGAGQGGSYEQYF
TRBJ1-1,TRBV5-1,CASSYDRANTEAFF
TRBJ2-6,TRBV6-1,CASTTITGANVLTF
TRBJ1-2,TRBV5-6,CASSLPFQAYGYTF
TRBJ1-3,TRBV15,CATSRGDRVQLSGNTIYF
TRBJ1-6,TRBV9,CASSGDIDNSPLHF
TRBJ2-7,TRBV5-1,CASSLEGLGQGGYEQYF
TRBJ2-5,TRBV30,CAWSVLSETQYF
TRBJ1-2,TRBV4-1,CASSQVKLANYGYTF
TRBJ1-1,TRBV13,CASSARGPGGPTEAFF
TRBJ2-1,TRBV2,CASSVGGGPYNEQFF
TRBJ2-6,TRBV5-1,CASSRLAGVLSGANVLTF
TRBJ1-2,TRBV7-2,CASRGGQGYGYTF
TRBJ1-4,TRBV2,CASSETASAGRGKLFF
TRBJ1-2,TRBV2,CASRDDWRDGYGYTF
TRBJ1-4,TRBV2,CASSQGATAEKLFF
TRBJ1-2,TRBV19,CATTGDRARVNYGYTF